This entry concerns a single T cell receptor (beta chain). These data originate in a study of blood T cell repertoires in COVID-19. On the study more broadly: T cells, B-cell-depleted T cells, or PBMCs supplied cDNA or gDNA.

V shed 3 bases and J shed 7 bases, with 13 bases lying between them. Germline values: CDR1 MDHEN, CDR2 SYDVKM. The CDR3 consists of 15 residues. The repertoire was sequenced with immunoSEQ multiplex PCR; TCRdb's copy has only in-frame clones and lacks some. Of about 26,000 clones detected, around 92% appear once; the ten largest clones hold just over 2%. The sequenced sample consisted of peripheral blood. The TCR comes from a human donor in a cohort sampled during active COVID-19. J is TRBJ1-6 and V is TRBV28, with D perhaps TRBD1 (5 bases). DNA for the CDR3: TGTGCCAGCAGTTTTGTGGGGGGAAGCAATTCACCCCTCCACTTT. Its translation is CASSFVGGSNSPLHF.